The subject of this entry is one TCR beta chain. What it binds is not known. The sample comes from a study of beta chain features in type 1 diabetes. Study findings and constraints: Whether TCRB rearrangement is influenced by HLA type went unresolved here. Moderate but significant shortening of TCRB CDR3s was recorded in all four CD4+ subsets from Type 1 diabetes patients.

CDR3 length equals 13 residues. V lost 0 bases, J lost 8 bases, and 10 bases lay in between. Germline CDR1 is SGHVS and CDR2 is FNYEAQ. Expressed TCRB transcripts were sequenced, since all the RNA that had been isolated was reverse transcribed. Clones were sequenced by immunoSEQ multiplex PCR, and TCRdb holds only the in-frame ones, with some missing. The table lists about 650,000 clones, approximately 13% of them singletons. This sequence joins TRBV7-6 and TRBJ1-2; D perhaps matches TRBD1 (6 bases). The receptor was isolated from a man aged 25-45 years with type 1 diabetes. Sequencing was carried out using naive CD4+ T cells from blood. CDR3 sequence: CASSLAQGLGYTF. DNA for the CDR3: TGTGCCAGCAGCTTAGCTCAGGGGCTCGGCTACACCTTC.